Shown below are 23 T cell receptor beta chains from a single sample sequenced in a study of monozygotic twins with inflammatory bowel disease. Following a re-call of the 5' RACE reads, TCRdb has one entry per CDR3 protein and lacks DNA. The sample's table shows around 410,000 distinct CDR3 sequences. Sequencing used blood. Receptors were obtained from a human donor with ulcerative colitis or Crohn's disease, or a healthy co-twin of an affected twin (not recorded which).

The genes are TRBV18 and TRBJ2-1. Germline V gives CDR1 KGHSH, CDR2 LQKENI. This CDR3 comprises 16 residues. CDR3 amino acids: CASSPPERVIRNEQFF.

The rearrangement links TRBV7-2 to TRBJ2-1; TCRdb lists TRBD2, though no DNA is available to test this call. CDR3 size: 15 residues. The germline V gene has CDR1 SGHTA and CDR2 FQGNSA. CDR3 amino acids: CASSVYLERGREQFF.

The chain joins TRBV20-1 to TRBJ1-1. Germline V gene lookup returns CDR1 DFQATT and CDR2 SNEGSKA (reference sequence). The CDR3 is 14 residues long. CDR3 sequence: CSASSGVINTEAFF.

CDR3: CASSLATFTGDDYGYTF. The gene calls are TRBV7-2 and TRBJ1-2; TCRdb proposes TRBD1, but this gene call is untestable without DNA. The CDR3 sequence is 17 residues long. Germline lookup yields CDR1 SGHTA and CDR2 FQGNSA.

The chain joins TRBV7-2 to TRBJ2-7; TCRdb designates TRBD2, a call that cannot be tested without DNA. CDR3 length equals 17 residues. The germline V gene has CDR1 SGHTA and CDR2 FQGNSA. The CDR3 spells CASSIEGGQVGGGEQYF.

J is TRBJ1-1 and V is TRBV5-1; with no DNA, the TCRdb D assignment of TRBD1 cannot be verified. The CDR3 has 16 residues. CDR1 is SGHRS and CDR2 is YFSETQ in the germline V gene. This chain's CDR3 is CASSRVGGTMNTEAFF. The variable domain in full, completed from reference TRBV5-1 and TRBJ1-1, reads KAGVTQTPRYLIKTRGQQVTLSCSPISGHRSVSWYQQTPGQGLQFLFEYFSETQRNKGNFPGRFSGRQFSNSRSEMNVSTLELGDSALYLCASSRVGGTMNTEAFFGQGTRLTVV.

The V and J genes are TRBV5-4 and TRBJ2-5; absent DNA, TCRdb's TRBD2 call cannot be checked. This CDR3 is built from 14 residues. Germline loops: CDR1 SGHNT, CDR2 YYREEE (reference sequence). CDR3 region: CASSLRLAAETQYF.

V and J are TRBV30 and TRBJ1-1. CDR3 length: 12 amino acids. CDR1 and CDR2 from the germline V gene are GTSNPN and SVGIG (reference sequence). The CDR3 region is CAWEDLGTEAFF.

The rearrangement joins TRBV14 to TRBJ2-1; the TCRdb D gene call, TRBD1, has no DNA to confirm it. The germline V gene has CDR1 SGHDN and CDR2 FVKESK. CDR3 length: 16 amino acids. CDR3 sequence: CASSQVPGGTNNEQFF.

This CDR3 reads CASSRSQGASGQPQHF. This chain connects TRBV27 to TRBJ1-5; TCRdb gives TRBD1 as the D gene, but with no DNA this cannot be confirmed. Germline assignment: CDR1 MNHEY and CDR2 SMNVEV (reference sequence). CDR3 length equals 16 residues.

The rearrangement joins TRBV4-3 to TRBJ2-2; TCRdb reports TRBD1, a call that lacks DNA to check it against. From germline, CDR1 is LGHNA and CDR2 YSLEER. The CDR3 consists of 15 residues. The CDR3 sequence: CASSQDVAPAGELFF.

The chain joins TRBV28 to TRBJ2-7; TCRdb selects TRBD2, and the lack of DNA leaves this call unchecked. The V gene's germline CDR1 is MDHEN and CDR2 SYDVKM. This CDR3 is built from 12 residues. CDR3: CAGGDVGYEQYF. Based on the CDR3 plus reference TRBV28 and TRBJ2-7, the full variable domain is DVKVTQSSRYLVKRTGEKVFLECVQDMDHENMFWYRQDPGLGLRLIYFSYDVKMKEKGDIPEGYSVSREKKERFSLILESASTNQTSMYLCAGGDVGYEQYFGPGTRLTVT.

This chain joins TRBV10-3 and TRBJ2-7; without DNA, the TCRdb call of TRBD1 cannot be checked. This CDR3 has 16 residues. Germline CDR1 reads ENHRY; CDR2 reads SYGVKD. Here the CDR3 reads CAISLLPGQGAYEQYF.

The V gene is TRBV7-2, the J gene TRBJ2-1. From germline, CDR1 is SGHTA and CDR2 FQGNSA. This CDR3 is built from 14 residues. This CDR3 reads CASSHGATYNEQFF.

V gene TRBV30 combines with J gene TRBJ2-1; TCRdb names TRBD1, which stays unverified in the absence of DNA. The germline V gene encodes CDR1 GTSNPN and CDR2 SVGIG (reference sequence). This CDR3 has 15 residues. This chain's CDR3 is CAWSYPGRRGNEQFF. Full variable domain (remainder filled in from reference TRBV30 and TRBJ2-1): SQTIHQWPATLVQPVGSPLSLECTVEGTSNPNLYWYRQAAGRGLQLLFYSVGIGQISSEVPQNLSASRPQDRQFILSSKKLLLSDSGFYLCAWSYPGRRGNEQFFGPGTRLTVL.

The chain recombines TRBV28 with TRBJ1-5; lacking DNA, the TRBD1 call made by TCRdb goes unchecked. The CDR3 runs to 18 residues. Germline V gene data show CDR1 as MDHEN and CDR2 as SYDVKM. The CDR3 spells CASSPLFGRDHSNQPQHF.

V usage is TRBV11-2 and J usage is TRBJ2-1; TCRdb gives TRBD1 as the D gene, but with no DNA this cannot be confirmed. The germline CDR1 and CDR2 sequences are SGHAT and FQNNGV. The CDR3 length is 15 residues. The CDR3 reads CASSPGQGSFNEQFF.

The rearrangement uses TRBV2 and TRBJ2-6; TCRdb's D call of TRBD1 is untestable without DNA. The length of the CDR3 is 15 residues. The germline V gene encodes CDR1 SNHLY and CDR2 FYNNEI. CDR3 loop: CASTEQGTGANVLTF.

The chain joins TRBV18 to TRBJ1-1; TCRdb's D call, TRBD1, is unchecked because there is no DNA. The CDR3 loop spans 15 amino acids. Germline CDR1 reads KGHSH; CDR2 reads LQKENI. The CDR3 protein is CASSPRTGENTEAFF.

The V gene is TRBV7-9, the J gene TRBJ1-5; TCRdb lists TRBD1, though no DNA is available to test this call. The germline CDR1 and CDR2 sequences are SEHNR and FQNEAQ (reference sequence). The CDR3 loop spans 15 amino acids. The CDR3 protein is CASSATGALNQPQHF.

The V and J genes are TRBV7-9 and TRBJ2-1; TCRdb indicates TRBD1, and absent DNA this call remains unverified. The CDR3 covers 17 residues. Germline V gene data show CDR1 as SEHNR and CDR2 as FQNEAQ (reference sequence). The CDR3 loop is CASSLNFGQGAVDEQFF.

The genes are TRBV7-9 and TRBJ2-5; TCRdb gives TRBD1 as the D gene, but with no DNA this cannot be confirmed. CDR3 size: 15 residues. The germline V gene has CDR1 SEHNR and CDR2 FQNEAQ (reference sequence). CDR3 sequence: CASSLDRGRGETQYF.

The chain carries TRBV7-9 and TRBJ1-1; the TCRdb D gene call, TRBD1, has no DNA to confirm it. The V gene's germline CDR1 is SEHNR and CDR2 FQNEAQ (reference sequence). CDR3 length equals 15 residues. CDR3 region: CASRTFGQGGAEAFF.